The clone carrying this T cell receptor beta chain was seen repeatedly, ten times or more. Genomic DNA templated the TCR beta VDJ and CDR3 profiling. TCRdb re-analysed the reads in MiXCR, keeping a single row per CDR3 protein. The data hold about 120,000 distinct CDR3 sequences, with 45% to 60% observed a single time. This record belongs to a study of CD8+CD57+ T cells in acquired aplastic anemia. The patients chosen for sequencing had shown expansion of CD8+CD57+ cells (detected by flow cytometry). Diagnosis of severe acquired aplastic anemia applied to all patients. V was shortened by 1 base and J by 0 bases, with 9 bases between the two germline ends. Germline CDR1 LGHDT, CDR2 YNNKEL (reference sequence). The CDR3 extends over 15 amino acids.

The clonotype was recovered from a human donor with aplastic anemia. Sequenced sample: sorted CD4+, CD8+, or CD8+CD57+ T cells (not recorded which) from PBMCs. The rearrangement joins TRBV3-1 to TRBJ2-5; no clear D. This CDR3 reads CASSQVRKYQETQYF. CDR3 nucleotide sequence: TGTGCCAGCAGCCAAGTAAGGAAGTACCAAGAGACCCAGTACTTC.